The rows below give T cell receptor beta chains drawn from one sample of a study of blood T cell repertoires in COVID-19. Clones were sequenced by immunoSEQ multiplex PCR, and TCRdb holds only the in-frame ones, with some missing. Of under 150,000 clones listed, 85% to 90% were seen once; the top ten hold about 2%. Sequencing used peripheral blood. The origin of the receptors is a man aged 70-80 years with active COVID-19. CDR3s include the opening cysteine and the closing phenylalanine or tryptophan. The D gene is left open where the match is weak. Size is omitted from some rows. Given values are once, few, many or a class for expanded clones.

J gene	D gene	V gene	clone size	CDR3 DNA	CDR3 protein
TRBJ1-1	.	TRBV7-9	.	TGTGCCAGCAGCTTAGTAGGGGCCGCTAACACTGAAGCTTTCTTT	CASSLVGAANTEAFF
TRBJ2-1	TRBD2	TRBV27	.	TGTGCCAGCAGACCCGCCGGACTAGCGGGAGTGAATGAGCAGTTCTTC	CASRPAGLAGVNEQFF
TRBJ2-7	TRBD2	TRBV7-9	.	TGTGCCACCGGGGCTAGCGGCCCCTACGAGCAGTACTTC	CATGASGPYEQYF
TRBJ2-1	.	TRBV11-2	.	TGTGCCAGCAGTTCCATCGGGGGGCGGGCCAATGAGCAGTTCTTC	CASSSIGGRANEQFF
TRBJ1-3	TRBD1	TRBV18	.	TGTGCCAGCTCGCAGGACAGGGGAGGAAACACCATATATTTT	CASSQDRGGNTIYF
TRBJ1-4	TRBD1	TRBV5-1	.	TGCGCCAGCAGCTTGGGGCAGGGGGTTAGGGAAAAACTGTTTTTT	CASSLGQGVREKLFF
TRBJ1-1	.	TRBV2	.	TGTGCCAGCAGTGCCTCGGGACAGAACACTGAAGCTTTCTTT	CASSASGQNTEAFF
TRBJ1-1	.	TRBV6-6	.	TGTGCCAGCAGTCTCATTTCAGGGTTGGGCACTGAAGCTTTCTTT	CASSLISGLGTEAFF
TRBJ2-7	TRBD1	TRBV15	.	TGTGCCACCAGCAGAGACCCGGGACAGGGGGTGGTGGAGCAGTACTTC	CATSRDPGQGVVEQYF
TRBJ1-1	TRBD1	TRBV9	few	TGTGCCAGCAGCCTCACCGGCCGACAGGGAACTGAAGCTTTCTTT	CASSLTGRQGTEAFF
TRBJ2-7	.	TRBV4-1	.	TGCGCCAGCAGCCAAACTTACGGGGGCTACGAGCAGTACTTC	CASSQTYGGYEQYF
TRBJ1-2	.	TRBV6-5	.	TGTGCCAGCAGTTACTCGGGGAGTAACTATGGCTACACCTTC	CASSYSGSNYGYTF
TRBJ2-1	TRBD1	TRBV5-1	.	TGCGCCAGCAGCTTTCAGGGGGCCTACAATGAGCAGTTCTTC	CASSFQGAYNEQFF
TRBJ1-2	.	TRBV19	.	TGTGCCAGTAGTATTTCGGGACACCCAAACTATGGCTACACCTTC	CASSISGHPNYGYTF
TRBJ2-7	TRBD1	TRBV7-9	.	TGTGCCAGCAGCTTAGCCGGACAGGGGGTAAAGTACTTC	CASSLAGQGVKYF
TRBJ1-1	.	TRBV6-5	.	TGTGCCAGCAGATCGACAGGAGGCACTGAAGCTTTCTTT	CASRSTGGTEAFF
TRBJ1-5	TRBD1	TRBV28	.	TGTGCCAGCGCCCAGGGGGGTCAGCCCCAGCATTTT	CASAQGGQPQHF
TRBJ2-2	TRBD2	TRBV7-7	few	TGTGCTAGCAGGGAACTAGCGGGAGGACACACCGGGGAGCTGTTTTTT	CASRELAGGHTGELFF
TRBJ1-2	TRBD1	TRBV2	.	TGTGCCAGCATCCCCGGGACAGTCTATGGCTACACCTTC	CASIPGTVYGYTF
TRBJ1-4	.	TRBV29-1	.	TGCAGCGTTAAAGAGGCGGCTAATGAAAAACTGTTTTTT	CSVKEAANEKLFF
TRBJ2-2	.	TRBV21-1	.	.	CASSKEVAGGTGELFF
TRBJ2-1	TRBD2	TRBV19	.	TGTGCCAGTACTGATAGCGGGCGTCCTTACAATGAGCAGTTCTTC	CASTDSGRPYNEQFF
TRBJ2-5	.	TRBV28	.	TGTGCCAGCAGTTTTCAACCCGGGACAACGGATGAGACCCAGTACTTC	CASSFQPGTTDETQYF
TRBJ2-7	TRBD2	TRBV20-1	.	TGCAGTGCTAGTAGTCTAGCGGCTCTAATGACCTACGAGCAGTACTTC	CSASSLAALMTYEQYF
TRBJ2-1	.	TRBV29-1	.	TGCAGCGTTGCTAGCGACTACAATGAGCAGTTCTTC	CSVASDYNEQFF
TRBJ1-1	.	TRBV28	.	TGTGCCAGCAGTTCCCCAGGGGATATTATGAACACTGAAGCTTTCTTT	CASSSPGDIMNTEAFF
TRBJ2-3	.	TRBV12-3/TRBV12-4	.	TGTGCCAGCAGTTCCCAGGGTTGGGATACGCAGTATTTT	CASSSQGWDTQYF
TRBJ2-7	TRBD2	TRBV4-2	.	TGTGCCAGCAGCCAAGCCCCCAGCGGGAGGTATATCGAGCAGTACTTC	CASSQAPSGRYIEQYF
TRBJ2-7	.	TRBV5-1	.	TGCGCCAGCACCAATCTCAGCGGTACCTACGAGCAGTACTTC	CASTNLSGTYEQYF
TRBJ2-2	TRBD2	TRBV3-1/TRBV3-2	.	TGTGCCAGCAGCCAAGCGGGAGGCGGCACCGGGGAGCTGTTTTTT	CASSQAGGGTGELFF
TRBJ1-1	.	TRBV6-5	.	TGTGCCAGCAGAAACTACAGGGTGAACACTGAAGCTTTCTTT	CASRNYRVNTEAFF
TRBJ2-3	TRBD2	TRBV19	.	TGTGCCAGTAGTCCCCTAGCGGAAAGACTCACAGATACGCAGTATTTT	CASSPLAERLTDTQYF
TRBJ2-7	TRBD1	TRBV19	.	TGTGCCAGCTGGGGGACAGGGTCTCGCGAGCAGTACTTC	CASWGTGSREQYF
TRBJ1-4	TRBD1	TRBV3-1/TRBV3-2	once	TGTGCCAGCAGCACAAGACAGGGCCTGGGGGAAAAACTGTTTTTT	CASSTRQGLGEKLFF
TRBJ2-1	TRBD2	TRBV4-1	.	TGCGCCAGCAGCCAACCACGGGGGCTAGCGGGACCGTCCTACAATGAGCAGTTCTTC	CASSQPRGLAGPSYNEQFF
TRBJ2-6	TRBD1	TRBV5-6	.	TGTGCCAGCAGCTTGGTAGACAGGGCTGGGGCCAACGTCCTGACTTTC	CASSLVDRAGANVLTF
TRBJ1-2	.	TRBV28	.	TGTGCCAGCACGAGGGAATCCTATGGCTACACCTTC	CASTRESYGYTF
TRBJ1-1	.	TRBV5-1	.	TGCGCCAGCAGCTCCGGTGGCGGCACTGAAGCTTTCTTT	CASSSGGGTEAFF
TRBJ2-7	.	TRBV6-5	.	TGTGCCAGCAGGGCTGGGGACTCGTTAGGCGAGCAGTACTTC	CASRAGDSLGEQYF
TRBJ1-1	TRBD1	TRBV7-9	.	TGTGCCAGCAGCTTCGGACAGGGCACTGAAGCTTTCTTT	CASSFGQGTEAFF
TRBJ2-7	.	TRBV11-1	.	TGTGCCAGCAGCTTAGTCGAGGGATCCTCCTACGAGCAGTACTTC	CASSLVEGSSYEQYF
TRBJ2-7	.	TRBV7-9	.	TGTGCCAGCAGCGCCCACAGCGGAGGGCCCCTCTACGAGCAGTACTTC	CASSAHSGGPLYEQYF
TRBJ2-6	TRBD1	TRBV14	.	TGTGCCAGCAGCCCGAGGGACAGTATCTCCCACTCTGGGGCCAACGTCCTGACTTTC	CASSPRDSISHSGANVLTF
TRBJ1-4	TRBD1	TRBV3-1/TRBV3-2	.	TGTGCCAGCAGCCAAGGACAGGGGGGGAAACTGTTTTTT	CASSQGQGGKLFF
TRBJ2-7	.	TRBV28	.	TGTGCCAGCAGTTTTGCGGCAGGGTACTACTTC	CASSFAAGYYF
TRBJ2-1	.	TRBV6-5	few	TGTGCCAGCAAGGCGGGACCAAGCTCCGGCGGGCAGTTCTTC	CASKAGPSSGGQFF
TRBJ1-5	.	TRBV5-1	once	TGCGCCAGCAGTCTAGTAGCGTTGGAGAAGTATAGCAATCAGCCCCAGCATTTT	CASSLVALEKYSNQPQHF
TRBJ1-1	.	TRBV30	.	TGTGCCTGGAGCCTGGAGGGAAGGGGCACTGAAGCTTTCTTT	CAWSLEGRGTEAFF
TRBJ2-2	TRBD2	TRBV4-1	.	TGCGCCAGCAGCCAAGTGGCGGGAGGGCCCACCGGGGAGCTGTTTTTT	CASSQVAGGPTGELFF
TRBJ1-2	TRBD1	TRBV24-1	.	TGTGCCACCAGTGATGACAGGGGTGGAAGGGATGGCTACACCTTC	CATSDDRGGRDGYTF
TRBJ2-7	TRBD2	TRBV9	.	TGTGCCAGCAGCGTAATATTTGCGGGAGTGGGGAGCTCCTACGAGCAGTACTTC	CASSVIFAGVGSSYEQYF
TRBJ2-2	.	TRBV6-5	.	TGTGCCAGCAGCCCCGGGGCCGGGGAGCTGTTTTTT	CASSPGAGELFF
TRBJ2-2	TRBD1	TRBV24-1	.	TGTGCCACCAGTGCGACAGGGGGTGGCGGGGAGCTGTTTTTT	CATSATGGGGELFF
TRBJ2-7	TRBD1	TRBV3-1/TRBV3-2	.	TGTGCCAGCAGCCTTCGACAGGGGGCTGACGAGCAGTACTTC	CASSLRQGADEQYF